These 4 T cell receptor beta chains came from one sample sequenced in a study of shared clonotypes between healthy human individuals. Here immunoSEQ multiplex PCR was the method, and the copy in TCRdb shows in-frame clones only, minus some. The sample yields around 1,000,000 clones, 70% to 80% seen once. Sample: memory CD4+ T cells from PBMCs. Documented subset: CD45RA-negative fraction. Receptor source: a man aged 18-30 years in good health. Some clones in this sample may be carry-over from other donors' samples.

In the case of this clone: A much larger clone differs from this one at a single base, so this may be a read error. The rearrangement uses TRBV28 and TRBJ1-5; 10 bases are a match to TRBD1. From germline, CDR1 is MDHEN and CDR2 SYDVKM. CDR3 size: 12 residues. With V trimmed by 6 bases and J by 7 bases, 0 bases remained unmatched. The CDR3 bases are TGTGCCAGCAGGACAGGGGGCCAGCCCCAGCATTTT. This encodes CASRTGGQPQHF.

J is TRBJ2-2 and V is TRBV6-6, with D uncertain. V shed 6 bases and J shed 6 bases, with 5 bases lying between them. The CDR3 runs to 11 residues. In germline, CDR1 is MNHNY, CDR2 SVGAGI (reference sequence). CDR3 in amino acids: CASRRAGELFF. The DNA of the CDR3 is TGTGCCAGCAGACGGGCCGGGGAGCTGTTTTTT.

The chain is built from TRBV15 and TRBJ2-7; D ambiguous. This CDR3 contains 14 residues. Trimming took off 0 bases at V and 7 bases at J, with 13 bases between the two ends. Germline V gene sequence: CDR1 LNHNV, CDR2 YYDKDF (reference sequence). The CDR3 sequence is CATSRDRKGSEQYF. In DNA form, the CDR3 reads TGTGCCACCAGCAGAGATCGGAAGGGATCAGAGCAGTACTTC.

The chain uses TRBV5-1 and TRBJ2-3, with TRBD2 as a possible D gene (6 bases). The V end was cut by 4 bases, the J end by 4 bases, with 19 bases between. This CDR3 has 16 residues. CDR1 SGHRS and CDR2 YFSETQ come from the germline V gene. The CDR3: CASSPVGGIGSDTQYF. CDR3 DNA: TGCGCCAGCAGCCCCGTGGGCGGGATCGGGTCAGATACGCAGTATTTT.